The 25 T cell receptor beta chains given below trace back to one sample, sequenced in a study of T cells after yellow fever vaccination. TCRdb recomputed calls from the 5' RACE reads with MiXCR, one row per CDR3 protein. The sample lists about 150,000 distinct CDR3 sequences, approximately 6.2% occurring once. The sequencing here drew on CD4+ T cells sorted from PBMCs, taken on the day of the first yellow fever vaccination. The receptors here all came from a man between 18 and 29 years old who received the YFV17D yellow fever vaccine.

The CDR3 spells CASSGRQEGNYGYTF. DNA of the CDR3: TGTGCCAGCAGCGGGAGACAGGAGGGAAACTATGGCTACACCTTC. The chain combines TRBV5-4 with TRBJ1-2, with D possibly matching TRBD1 (6 bases). Trimming pared 4 bases from V and 2 bases from J, leaving 15 bases between. The CDR3 is 15 residues long. Germline V gene data show CDR1 as SGHNT and CDR2 as YYREEE (reference sequence). Using reference TRBV5-4 and TRBJ1-2 for the parts outside the CDR3, the full variable domain is ETGVTQSPTHLIKTRGQQVTLRCSSQSGHNTVSWYQQALGQGPQFIFQYYREEENGRGNFPPRFSGLQFPNYSSELNVNALELDDSALYLCASSGRQEGNYGYTFGSGTRLTVV.

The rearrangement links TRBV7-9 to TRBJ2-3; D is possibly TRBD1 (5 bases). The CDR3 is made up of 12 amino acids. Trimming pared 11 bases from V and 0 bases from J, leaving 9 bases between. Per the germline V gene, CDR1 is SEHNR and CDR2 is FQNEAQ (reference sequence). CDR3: CAGAGSTDTQYF. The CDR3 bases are TGTGCCGGGGCCGGGAGCACAGATACGCAGTATTTT. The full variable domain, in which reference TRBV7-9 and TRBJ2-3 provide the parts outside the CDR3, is DTGVSQNPRHKITKRGQNVTFRCDPISEHNRLYWYRQTLGQGPEFLTYFQNEAQLEKSRLLSDRFSAERPKGSFSTLEIQRTEQGDSAMYLCAGAGSTDTQYFGPGTRLTVL.

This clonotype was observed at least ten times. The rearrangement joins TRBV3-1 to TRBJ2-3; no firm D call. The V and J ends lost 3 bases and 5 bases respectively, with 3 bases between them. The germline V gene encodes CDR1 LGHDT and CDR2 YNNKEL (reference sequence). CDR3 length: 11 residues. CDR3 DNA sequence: TGTGCCAGCAGCCAGAGAGATACGCAGTATTTT. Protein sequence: CASSQRDTQYF.

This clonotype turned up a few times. CDR3: CSARAPTSGEETQYF. The CDR3 DNA sequence: TGCAGTGCTAGAGCACCGACTAGCGGGGAAGAGACCCAGTACTTC. The chain couples TRBV20-1 to TRBJ2-5, with 11 bases that match TRBD2. The germline CDR1 and CDR2 sequences are DFQATT and SNEGSKA (reference sequence). Trimming removed 1 base from V and 3 bases from J; junction bases left unmatched: 4. The CDR3 loop spans 15 amino acids.

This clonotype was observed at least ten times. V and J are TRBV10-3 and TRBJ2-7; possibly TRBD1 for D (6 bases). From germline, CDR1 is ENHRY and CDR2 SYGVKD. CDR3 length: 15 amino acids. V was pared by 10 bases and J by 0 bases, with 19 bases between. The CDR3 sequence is CATDTGSGSSYEQYV. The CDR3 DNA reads TGTGCCACAGATACAGGGTCCGGTAGCTCCTACGAGCAGTACGTC.

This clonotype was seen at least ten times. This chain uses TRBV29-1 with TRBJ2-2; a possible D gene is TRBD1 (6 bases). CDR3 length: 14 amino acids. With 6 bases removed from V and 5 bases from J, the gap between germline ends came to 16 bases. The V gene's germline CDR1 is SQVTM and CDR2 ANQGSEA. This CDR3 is CSVIVGHWTGELFF. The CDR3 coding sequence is TGCAGCGTCATCGTGGGACATTGGACCGGGGAGCTGTTTTTT.

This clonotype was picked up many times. The CDR3 nucleotides are TGTGCCAGCAGTTGGACGGTCCTTGGGGGCTACACCTTC. It specifies CASSWTVLGGYTF. The chain links TRBV2 to TRBJ1-2; D gene unclear. Germline V gene lookup returns CDR1 SNHLY and CDR2 FYNNEI. V shed 5 bases and J shed 8 bases, with 15 bases lying between them. The CDR3 contains 13 residues.

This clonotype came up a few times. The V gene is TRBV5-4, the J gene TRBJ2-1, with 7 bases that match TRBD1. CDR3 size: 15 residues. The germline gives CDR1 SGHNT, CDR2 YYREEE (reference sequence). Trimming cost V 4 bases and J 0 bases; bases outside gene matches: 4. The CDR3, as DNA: TGTGCCAGCAGCCCGGGACAGAGCTCCTACAATGAGCAGTTCTTC. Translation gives CASSPGQSSYNEQFF.

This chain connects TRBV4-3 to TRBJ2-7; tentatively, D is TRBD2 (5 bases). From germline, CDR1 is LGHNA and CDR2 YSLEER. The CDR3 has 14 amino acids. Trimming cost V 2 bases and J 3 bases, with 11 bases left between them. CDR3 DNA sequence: TGCGCCAGCAGCCAAATGTCGGGATGCTACGAGCAGTACTTC. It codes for CASSQMSGCYEQYF.

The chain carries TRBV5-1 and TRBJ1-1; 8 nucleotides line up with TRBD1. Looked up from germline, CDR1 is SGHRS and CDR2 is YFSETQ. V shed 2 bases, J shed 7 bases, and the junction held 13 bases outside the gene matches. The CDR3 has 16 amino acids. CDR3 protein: CASSLGGTGGSFEAFF. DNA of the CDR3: TGCGCCAGCAGCTTAGGGGGAACAGGGGGTAGTTTTGAAGCTTTCTTT.

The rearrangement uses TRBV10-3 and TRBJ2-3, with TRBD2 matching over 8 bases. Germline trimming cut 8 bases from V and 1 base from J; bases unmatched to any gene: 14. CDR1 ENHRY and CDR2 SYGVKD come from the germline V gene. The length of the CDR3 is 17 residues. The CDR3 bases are TGTGCCATCCGCGAACGGGGGGGCCCGGGGGGCACAGATACGCAGTATTTT. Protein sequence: CAIRERGGPGGTDTQYF.

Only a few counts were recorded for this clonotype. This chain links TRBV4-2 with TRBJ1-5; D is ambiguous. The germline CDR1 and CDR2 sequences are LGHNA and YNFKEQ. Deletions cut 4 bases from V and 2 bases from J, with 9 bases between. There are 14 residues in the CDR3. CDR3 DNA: TGTGCCAGCAGCCGCCAGGACGGCAATCAGCCCCAGCATTTT. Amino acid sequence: CASSRQDGNQPQHF.

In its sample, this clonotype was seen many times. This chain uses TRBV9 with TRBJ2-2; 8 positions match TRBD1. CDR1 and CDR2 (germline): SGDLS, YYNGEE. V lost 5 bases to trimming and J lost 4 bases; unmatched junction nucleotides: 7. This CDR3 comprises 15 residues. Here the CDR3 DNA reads TGTGCCAGCAGAAGGACAGGGCTAGGCACCGGGGAGCTGTTTTTT. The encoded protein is CASRRTGLGTGELFF.

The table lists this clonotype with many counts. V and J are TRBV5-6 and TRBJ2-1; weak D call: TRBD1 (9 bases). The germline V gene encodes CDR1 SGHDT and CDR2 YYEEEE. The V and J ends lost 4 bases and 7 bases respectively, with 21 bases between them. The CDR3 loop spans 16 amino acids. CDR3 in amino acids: CASSPGQGTGGNEQFF. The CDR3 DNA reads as TGTGCCAGCAGCCCAGGACAGGGGACGGGAGGGAATGAGCAGTTCTTC.

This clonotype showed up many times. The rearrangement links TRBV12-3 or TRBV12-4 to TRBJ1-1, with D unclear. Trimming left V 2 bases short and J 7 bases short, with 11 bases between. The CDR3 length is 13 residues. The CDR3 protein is CASSLRHIGEAFF. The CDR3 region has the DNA TGTGCCAGCAGTTTAAGACATATAGGTGAAGCTTTCTTT.

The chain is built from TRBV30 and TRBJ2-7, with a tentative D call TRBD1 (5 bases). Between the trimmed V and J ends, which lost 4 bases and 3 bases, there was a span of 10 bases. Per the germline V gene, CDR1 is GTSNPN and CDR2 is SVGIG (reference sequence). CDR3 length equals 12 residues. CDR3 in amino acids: CAWINRNYEQYF. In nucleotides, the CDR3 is TGTGCCTGGATTAACAGGAACTACGAGCAGTACTTC.

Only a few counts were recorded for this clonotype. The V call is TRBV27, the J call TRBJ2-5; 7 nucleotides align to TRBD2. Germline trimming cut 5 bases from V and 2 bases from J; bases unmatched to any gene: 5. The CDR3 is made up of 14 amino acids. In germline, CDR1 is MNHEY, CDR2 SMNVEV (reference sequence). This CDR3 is CASSRASGQETQYF. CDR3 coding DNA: TGTGCCAGCAGTCGCGCTAGCGGACAAGAGACCCAGTACTTC.

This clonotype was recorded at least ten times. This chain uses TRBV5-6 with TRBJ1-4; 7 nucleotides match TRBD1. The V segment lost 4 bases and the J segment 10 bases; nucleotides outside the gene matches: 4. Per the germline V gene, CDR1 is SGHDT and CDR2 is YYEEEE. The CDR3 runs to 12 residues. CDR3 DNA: TGTGCCAGCAGCCGGGACAGCACAAAACTGTTTTTT. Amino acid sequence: CASSRDSTKLFF.

The DNA of the CDR3 is TGTGCCAGCAGCCTTATGACAGGGCGATCTGGGGCCAACGTCCTGACTTTC. It is translated as CASSLMTGRSGANVLTF. V is TRBV28 and J is TRBJ2-6, with 7 nucleotides matching TRBD1. The V gene end was trimmed by 6 bases and the J gene end by 1 base; junction bases not matched to a gene: 9. CDR1 and CDR2 from the germline V gene are MDHEN and SYDVKM. This CDR3 is built from 17 residues.

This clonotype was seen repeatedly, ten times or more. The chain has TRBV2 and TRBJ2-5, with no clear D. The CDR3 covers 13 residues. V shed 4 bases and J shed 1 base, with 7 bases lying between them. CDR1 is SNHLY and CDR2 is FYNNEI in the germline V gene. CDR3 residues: CASSVEGQETQYF. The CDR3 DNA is TGTGCCAGCAGTGTTGAAGGCCAAGAGACCCAGTACTTC.

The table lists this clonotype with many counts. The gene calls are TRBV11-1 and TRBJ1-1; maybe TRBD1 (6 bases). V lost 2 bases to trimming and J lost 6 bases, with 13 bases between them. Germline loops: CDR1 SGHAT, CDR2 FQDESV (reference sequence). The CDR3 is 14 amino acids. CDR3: CASSLSLDSSEAFF. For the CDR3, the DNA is TGTGCCAGCAGCTTAAGTTTGGACAGCTCTGAAGCTTTCTTT.

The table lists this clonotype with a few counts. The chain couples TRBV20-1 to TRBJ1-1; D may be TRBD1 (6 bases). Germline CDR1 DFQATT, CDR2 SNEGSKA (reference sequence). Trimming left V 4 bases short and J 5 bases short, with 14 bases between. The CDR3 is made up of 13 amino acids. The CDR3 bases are TGCAGTGCTACGCTACAGGGAGGTACTGAAGCTTTCTTT. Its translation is CSATLQGGTEAFF.

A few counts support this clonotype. The CDR3 loop reads CASSSGQRYEQYF. The CDR3 bases are TGTGCCAGCAGCTCTGGCCAACGGTACGAGCAGTACTTC. V is TRBV7-2 and J is TRBJ2-7, with D unclear. Per germline, CDR1 SGHTA and CDR2 FQGNSA. The V and J ends lost 4 bases and 4 bases respectively, with 11 bases between them. The CDR3 covers 13 residues. The full variable domain, completed using reference TRBV7-2 and TRBJ2-7, is GAGVSQSPSNKVTEKGKDVELRCDPISGHTALYWYRQSLGQGLEFLIYFQGNSAPDKSGLPSDRFSAERTGGSVSTLTIQRTQQEDSAVYLCASSSGQRYEQYFGPGTRLTVT.

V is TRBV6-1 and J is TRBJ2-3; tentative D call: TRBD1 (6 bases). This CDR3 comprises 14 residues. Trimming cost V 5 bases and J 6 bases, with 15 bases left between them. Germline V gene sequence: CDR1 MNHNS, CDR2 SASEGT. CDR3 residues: CASSTRGIGDTQYF. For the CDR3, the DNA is TGTGCCAGCAGTACCAGGGGAATTGGGGATACGCAGTATTTT.

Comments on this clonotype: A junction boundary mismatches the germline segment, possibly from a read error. The CDR3 here is CARSHGPGEEAFF. Written as DNA, the CDR3 is TGTGCCAGGAGCCACGGGCCAGGGGAGGAAGCTTTCTTT. The J gene is TRBJ1-1, the V gene TRBV4-2, with D possibly being TRBD1 (6 bases). The CDR3 runs to 13 residues. CDR1 and CDR2 (germline): LGHNA, YNFKEQ.